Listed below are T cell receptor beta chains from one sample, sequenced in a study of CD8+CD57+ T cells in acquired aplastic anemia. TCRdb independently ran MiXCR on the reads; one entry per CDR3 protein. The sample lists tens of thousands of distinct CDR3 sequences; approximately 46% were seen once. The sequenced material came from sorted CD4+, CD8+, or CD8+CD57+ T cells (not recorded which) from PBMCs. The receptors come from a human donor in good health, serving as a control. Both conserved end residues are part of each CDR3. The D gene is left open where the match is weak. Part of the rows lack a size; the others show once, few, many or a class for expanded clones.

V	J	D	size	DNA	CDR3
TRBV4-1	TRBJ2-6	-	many	TGCGCCAGCAGCCAAGTTGTCTCTGGGGCCAACGTCCTGACTTTC	CASSQVVSGANVLTF
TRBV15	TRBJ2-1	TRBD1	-	TGTGCCACCAGCATAGGGGGACAGGGGAGGTACAATGAGCAGTTCTTC	CATSIGGQGRYNEQFF
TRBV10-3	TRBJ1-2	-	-	TGTGCCATCAGTGAAGGCAGGGTTGACAATGGCTACACCTTC	CAISEGRVDNGYTF
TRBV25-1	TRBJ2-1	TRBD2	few	TGTGCCAGCAGTTTACTAGCGGGAGGAGTATTCAATGAGCAGTTCTTC	CASSLLAGGVFNEQFF
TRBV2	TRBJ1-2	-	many	TGTGCCAGCAAAGAAGACAGACCGGACCCCTATGGCTACACCTTC	CASKEDRPDPYGYTF
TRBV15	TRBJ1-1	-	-	TGTGCCACCAGGTGGGAACAAGCTTTCTTT	CATRWEQAFF
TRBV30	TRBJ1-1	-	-	TGTGCCTGGAACGAGAACACTGAAGCTTTCTTT	CAWNENTEAFF
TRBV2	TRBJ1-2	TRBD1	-	TGTGCCAGCAGTAGGGACAGGGAGTATGGCTACACCTTC	CASSRDREYGYTF
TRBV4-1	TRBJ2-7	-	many	TGCGCCAGCAGCCAAGTAAACTACGAGCAGTACTTC	CASSQVNYEQYF
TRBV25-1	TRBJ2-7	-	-	TGTGCCAGCAGTGACAGGGGGGTCTACGAGCAGTACTTC	CASSDRGVYEQYF
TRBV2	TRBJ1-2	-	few	TGTGCCAGCACTACTGTGCAGATAAGTTTCTATGGCTACACCTTC	CASTTVQISFYGYTF
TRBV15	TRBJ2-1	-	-	TGTGCCACCAGCAGAGAGGGGCCCCGCAATGAGCAGTTCTTC	CATSREGPRNEQFF
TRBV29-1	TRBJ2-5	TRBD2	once	TGCAGCGTTGAGAATTTGGGACTAGCAGGGCTAGAGACCCAGTACTTC	CSVENLGLAGLETQYF
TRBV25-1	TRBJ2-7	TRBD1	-	TGTGCCAGCAGTGGCCGGACGGACAGGGCCTACGAGGAGCAGTACTTC	CASSGRTDRAYEEQYF
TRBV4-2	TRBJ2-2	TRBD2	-	TGTGCCAGCAGCCAGGAGCGGGGCTTATTCACCGGGGAGCTGTTTTTT	CASSQERGLFTGELFF
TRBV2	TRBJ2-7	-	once	TGTGCCAGCAGTCGGTCGGGGTCTGGGTACGAGCAGTACTTC	CASSRSGSGYEQYF
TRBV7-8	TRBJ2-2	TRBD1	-	TGTGCCAGCAGCTTTGGACAGGGGGTGCTGTTTTTT	CASSFGQGVLFF
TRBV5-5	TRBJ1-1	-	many	TGTGCCAGCAGCTTCCCTGGAGGCACTGAAGCTTTCTTT	CASSFPGGTEAFF
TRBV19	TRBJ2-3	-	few	TGTGCCAGTAGGAGGGTTAGCACAGATACGCAGTATTTT	CASRRVSTDTQYF
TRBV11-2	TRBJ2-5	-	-	TGTGCCAGCAGCAGAAGGAGTGAGACCCAGTACTTC	CASSRRSETQYF
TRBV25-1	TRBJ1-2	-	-	TGTGCCAGCAGTGACGCCAGTCGCTACTATGGCTACACCTTC	CASSDASRYYGYTF
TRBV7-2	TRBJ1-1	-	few	TGTGCCAGTAGTGGGACGAACACTGAAGCTTTCTTT	CASSGTNTEAFF
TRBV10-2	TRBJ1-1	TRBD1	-	TGCGCCAGCAGTAACAGGGGGCACACTGAAGCTTTCTTT	CASSNRGHTEAFF
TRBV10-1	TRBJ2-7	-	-	TGCGCCAGCAGTGAGACAGTCGTCTACGAGCAGTACTTC	CASSETVVYEQYF
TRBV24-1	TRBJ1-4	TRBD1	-	TGTGCCACCAGTGAGGGACAGGGGCATAATGAAAAACTGTTTTTT	CATSEGQGHNEKLFF
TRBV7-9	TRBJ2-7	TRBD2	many	TGTGCCAGCAGCCCCATTCTAGCGGTCTCCTACGAGCAGTACTTC	CASSPILAVSYEQYF
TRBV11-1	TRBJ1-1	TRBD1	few	TGTGCCAGCAGCTCTACAGGGGGCTATAGGAGGACTGAAGCTTTCTTT	CASSSTGGYRRTEAFF
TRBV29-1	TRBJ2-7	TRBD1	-	TGCAGCGTGGCCCCAGGGGGCTCCTACGAGCAGTACTTC	CSVAPGGSYEQYF
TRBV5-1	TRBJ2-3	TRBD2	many	TGCGCCAGCAGCACTAGCGGGAGGGATACGCAGTATTTT	CASSTSGRDTQYF
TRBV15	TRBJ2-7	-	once	TGTGCCACCAGCCCCGGGGGCTCAACGTACGAGCAGTACTTC	CATSPGGSTYEQYF
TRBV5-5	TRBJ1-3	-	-	TGTGCCAGCAGCTGGGGGGAATTTTCGGGTACCATATATTTT	CASSWGEFSGTIYF
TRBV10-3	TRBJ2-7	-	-	TGTGCCACCGCTAGTGAGGGCCTCGAGTACTTC	CATASEGLEYF